Shown below are 29 T cell receptor beta chains from a single sample sequenced in a study of cytomegalovirus exposure and HLA in healthy donors. In the PCR, 60 Vbeta and 13 Jbeta primers were used. TCRdb keeps only in-frame clones here, not all; method: immunoSEQ multiplex PCR. The sample holds some 91,000 clones; about 78% are singletons and the top ten take over 3%. The sample was PBMCs. Receptors originate from a man aged 35 to 55 in good health and CMV-seronegative.

Relative to its sample, this clone is medium-sized. J is TRBJ2-2 and V is TRBV6-1; 9 bases fit TRBD1. Losses at the gene ends were 1 base for V and 3 bases for J; bases not matched to a gene: 0. Germline V CDR1 and CDR2: MNHNS, SASEGT. This CDR3 contains 15 residues. The CDR3 here is CASSEGTGDTGELFF. The CDR3 DNA reads TGTGCCAGCAGTGAAGGGACAGGGGACACCGGGGAGCTGTTTTTT.

The CDR3 DNA follows: TGTGCCAGCAGCGAATTAGCGGCGGGGGGGCAGGAGCAGTACTTC. Protein: CASSELAAGGQEQYF. The chain has TRBV7-8 and TRBJ2-7; 9 bases align to TRBD2. Germline V gene data show CDR1 as SGHVS and CDR2 as FQNEAQ. After removal of 5 bases from V and 7 bases from J, the junction contained 12 bases not matched to a gene. This CDR3 comprises 15 residues.

The chain has TRBV15 and TRBJ1-4; D not resolved. The CDR3 extends over 13 amino acids. The germline CDR1 and CDR2 sequences are LNHNV and YYDKDF (reference sequence). V shed 7 bases and J shed 6 bases, with 12 bases lying between them. The CDR3 reads CATTAYLDEKLFF. The CDR3 nucleotides read TGTGCCACCACTGCGTATTTGGATGAAAAACTGTTTTTT.

V and J are TRBV10-3 and TRBJ1-5, with 10 bases fitting TRBD1. The junction had 5 bases not matched to a gene; V was cut back by 8 bases and J by 4 bases. CDR3 length equals 14 residues. Germline assignment: CDR1 ENHRY and CDR2 SYGVKD. The CDR3 DNA follows: TGTGCCATCGCTGGACAGGGGGGGAATCAGCCCCAGCATTTT. Amino acid sequence: CAIAGQGGNQPQHF.

V gene TRBV19 combines with J gene TRBJ2-3, with 7 bases aligning to TRBD1. The CDR3 runs 13 residues. The junction had 1 base not matched to a gene; V was cut back by 4 bases and J by 3 bases. Germline V lookup: CDR1 LNHDA, CDR2 SQIVND (reference sequence). This CDR3 reads CASSTTGTDTQYF. CDR3 DNA sequence: TGTGCCAGTAGTACGACAGGGACAGATACGCAGTATTTT.

This chain joins TRBV6-5 and TRBJ2-1; 11 bases are shared with TRBD2. This CDR3 has 15 amino acids. The V gene end was trimmed by 5 bases and the J gene end by 4 bases; junction bases not matched to a gene: 4. Germline CDR1 and CDR2: MNHEY and SVGAGI. The CDR3 nucleotides read TGTGCCAGCAGTCCGACTAGCGGGACTTACAATGAGCAGTTCTTC. Translated, it gives CASSPTSGTYNEQFF.

V is TRBV9 and J is TRBJ2-7; TRBD2 matches at 9 bases. The CDR3 loop spans 15 amino acids. Per the germline V gene, CDR1 is SGDLS and CDR2 is YYNGEE. The junction had 6 bases not matched to a gene; V was cut back by 4 bases and J by 1 base. The CDR3 coding sequence is TGTGCCAGCAGCCCGCGTCTAGCGGGGTCCTACGAGCAGTACTTC. It encodes CASSPRLAGSYEQYF.

This clone was detected once. The V and J genes are TRBV20-1 and TRBJ1-2; D uncertain. Germline loops: CDR1 DFQATT, CDR2 SNEGSKA (reference sequence). CDR3 size: 11 residues. As DNA, the CDR3 is TGCAGCCTCCCGAGCGTCTATGGCTACACCTTC. It translates to CSLPSVYGYTF.

This clone was observed a few times. The rearrangement joins TRBV9 to TRBJ2-1, with 8 bases that match TRBD1. The CDR3 sequence is 14 residues long. In germline, CDR1 is SGDLS, CDR2 YYNGEE. V lost 4 bases to trimming and J lost 3 bases; unmatched junction nucleotides: 3. The CDR3, as DNA: TGTGCCAGCAGCCCGGGACAGGTCTACAATGAGCAGTTCTTC. Amino acid sequence: CASSPGQVYNEQFF.

The chain combines TRBV7-9 with TRBJ2-2; 12 nucleotides align to TRBD2. The germline CDR1 and CDR2 sequences are SEHNR and FQNEAQ (reference sequence). The CDR3 totals 15 residues. The J segment lost 6 bases and the V segment lost 4 bases, leaving 3 bases of the junction unmatched. CDR3 DNA sequence: TGTGCCAGCAGCTGGACTAGCGGGATGGCCGGGGAGCTGTTTTTT. Amino acid sequence: CASSWTSGMAGELFF.

This chain connects TRBV5-1 to TRBJ1-1; D call uncertain. V was clipped by 1 base and J by 1 base, with 8 bases between them. The CDR3 loop spans 14 amino acids. Germline V gene sequence: CDR1 SGHRS, CDR2 YFSETQ. CDR3 sequence (DNA): TGCGCCAGCAGCTTGTTGGGAGCGAACACTGAAGCTTTCTTT. Residues: CASSLLGANTEAFF. The whole variable domain, remainder taken from reference TRBV5-1 and TRBJ1-1, is KAGVTQTPRYLIKTRGQQVTLSCSPISGHRSVSWYQQTPGQGLQFLFEYFSETQRNKGNFPGRFSGRQFSNSRSEMNVSTLELGDSALYLCASSLLGANTEAFFGQGTRLTVV.

The rearrangement uses TRBV27 and TRBJ2-3; possible D gene TRBD1, 5 bases. V lost 1 base and J lost 3, with 23 bases in between. Germline CDR1 MNHEY, CDR2 SMNVEV (reference sequence). This CDR3 has 19 residues. The CDR3 spells CASSLYFGHRSLKTDTQYF. CDR3 coding DNA: TGTGCCAGCAGTTTATACTTTGGACATCGATCATTAAAAACAGATACGCAGTATTTT.

This clone was detected only a few times. CDR3 region: CASSALWRGANYGYTF. The CDR3 nucleotides are TGTGCCAGCAGCGCACTATGGCGGGGGGCTAACTATGGCTACACCTTC. This chain uses TRBV7-9 with TRBJ1-2, with D possibly TRBD1 on 5 matching bases. The CDR3 has 16 residues. V was trimmed by 5 bases and J by 0 bases, leaving 16 bases between them. Germline V gene sequence: CDR1 SEHNR, CDR2 FQNEAQ (reference sequence).

The chain links TRBV11-2 to TRBJ2-1; 7 bases are shared with TRBD2. Per the germline V gene, CDR1 is SGHAT and CDR2 is FQNNGV. The CDR3 runs 15 residues. Trimming took 1 base from V and 5 from J; bases not matched to a gene: 5. CDR3 amino acids: CASSLGGGRNNEQFF. The CDR3 DNA reads as TGTGCCAGCAGCTTAGGGGGAGGGCGGAACAATGAGCAGTTCTTC.

V usage is TRBV19 and J usage is TRBJ1-6; no definite D call. V was cut by 8 bases and J by 10 bases, with 15 bases left in between. CDR1 and CDR2 from the germline V gene are LNHDA and SQIVND (reference sequence). CDR3 size: 13 residues. CDR3 nucleotides: TGTGCCAGTCAGGAGGGCAATTTCTCACCCCTCCACTTT. It translates to CASQEGNFSPLHF.

The chain combines TRBV19 with TRBJ1-6, with 8 nucleotides matching TRBD1. Losses at the gene ends were 7 bases for V and 10 bases for J; bases not matched to a gene: 9. The CDR3 contains 14 residues. Germline assignment: CDR1 LNHDA and CDR2 SQIVND (reference sequence). CDR3 region: CASTQTDRDSPLHF. Written as DNA, the CDR3 is TGTGCCAGTACCCAGACGGACAGGGACTCACCCCTCCACTTT.

The chain joins TRBV5-1 to TRBJ1-2; D may be TRBD1 (6 bases). Germline CDR1 and CDR2: SGHRS and YFSETQ. The V and J ends lost 4 bases and 2 bases respectively, with 9 bases between them. The CDR3 loop spans 13 amino acids. This CDR3 reads CASSKGQNYGYTF. CDR3 nucleotides: TGCGCCAGCAGCAAGGGACAAAACTATGGCTACACCTTC.

V gene TRBV30 combines with J gene TRBJ2-2; D not certain. The V end lost 1 base, the J end lost 7 bases, and 7 bases lay between the germline ends. The germline V gene encodes CDR1 GTSNPN and CDR2 SVGIG (reference sequence). The CDR3 is 12 residues long. CDR3 DNA sequence: TGTGCCTGGAGTGGCGGAGACGGGGAGCTGTTTTTT. Translation gives CAWSGGDGELFF.

The V and J genes are TRBV7-2 and TRBJ2-5; no clear D. This CDR3 spans 16 amino acids. Trimming pared 6 bases from V and 1 base from J, leaving 18 bases between. Per germline, CDR1 SGHTA and CDR2 FQGNSA. CDR3 DNA sequence: TGTGCCAGCAGGCGTTCTCCACTCGCGTCCCAAGAGACCCAGTACTTC. Its translation: CASRRSPLASQETQYF.

This rearrangement joins TRBV5-1 to TRBJ2-7; 13 bases match TRBD2. Germline CDR1 reads SGHRS; CDR2 reads YFSETQ. The CDR3 has 15 amino acids. V dropped 2 bases and J dropped 5; count of bases not matched to a gene: 4. CDR3 residues: CASSFGLAGANEQYF. In nucleotides, the CDR3 is TGCGCCAGCAGCTTTGGACTAGCGGGAGCCAACGAGCAGTACTTC.

A single count supports this clone. The CDR3: CAWSADTNQKIQHF. DNA of the CDR3: TGTGCCTGGAGTGCGGACACAAACCAAAAAATCCAGCATTTT. V is TRBV30 and J is TRBJ1-5; D is perhaps TRBD1 (5 bases). The V and J ends lost 1 base and 12 bases respectively, with 19 bases between them. Germline V CDR1 and CDR2: GTSNPN, SVGIG (reference sequence). The CDR3 consists of 14 residues.

The genes are TRBV27 and TRBJ2-1; possibly TRBD1 for D (6 bases). With 3 bases removed from V and 6 bases from J, the gap between germline ends came to 12 bases. CDR1 and CDR2 (germline): MNHEY, SMNVEV (reference sequence). CDR3 size: 14 residues. Here the CDR3 DNA reads TGTGCCAGCAGTTTCCAAGTGGGGGCCAATGAGCAGTTCTTC. This sequence encodes CASSFQVGANEQFF.

This chain joins TRBV28 and TRBJ2-7; the match to TRBD2 covers 8 bases. Trimming cost V 6 bases and J 4 bases; bases outside gene matches: 8. There are 14 residues in the CDR3. Germline lookup yields CDR1 MDHEN and CDR2 SYDVKM. In nucleotides, the CDR3 is TGTGCCAGCAGCCCGGGGGCGGGAGGTTACGAGCAGTACTTC. It encodes CASSPGAGGYEQYF. Using reference TRBV28 and TRBJ2-7 for the parts outside the CDR3, the full variable domain is DVKVTQSSRYLVKRTGEKVFLECVQDMDHENMFWYRQDPGLGLRLIYFSYDVKMKEKGDIPEGYSVSREKKERFSLILESASTNQTSMYLCASSPGAGGYEQYFGPGTRLTVT.

This clone was seen once. CDR3 in amino acids: CASSQDVDRGSRPQHF. For the CDR3, the DNA is TGCGCCAGCAGCCAAGATGTGGACAGGGGGTCTAGGCCCCAGCATTTT. The rearrangement uses TRBV4-1 and TRBJ1-5, with 10 bases aligning to TRBD1. With 0 bases clipped from V and 9 bases from J, the junction kept 8 bases outside the gene matches. The CDR3 is made up of 16 amino acids. Germline V gene lookup returns CDR1 MGHRA and CDR2 YSYEKL.

This clone has just a few counts. The chain combines TRBV28 with TRBJ2-4; 10 bases are a match to TRBD1. The V gene end was trimmed by 5 bases and the J gene end by 8 bases; junction bases not matched to a gene: 3. Germline CDR1 MDHEN, CDR2 SYDVKM. CDR3 length: 13 amino acids. This chain's CDR3 is CASSGGQGHIQYF. As DNA, the CDR3 is TGTGCCAGCAGTGGGGGACAGGGGCACATTCAGTACTTC.

J is TRBJ2-1 and V is TRBV30; D possibly corresponds to TRBD1 (6 bases). V lost 0 bases and J lost 5, with 17 bases in between. Germline V gives CDR1 GTSNPN, CDR2 SVGIG (reference sequence). The CDR3 runs 16 residues. The CDR3 protein is CAWSVWGQGQDNEQFF. For the CDR3, the DNA is TGTGCCTGGAGTGTATGGGGGCAGGGGCAAGACAATGAGCAGTTCTTC.

This sequence joins TRBV18 and TRBJ1-2; 10 nucleotides agree with TRBD1. This CDR3 contains 14 residues. CDR1 and CDR2 from the germline V gene are KGHSH and LQKENI. Germline trimming cut 4 bases from V and 3 bases from J; bases unmatched to any gene: 2. The CDR3 sequence: CASSLGQGDYGYTF. Written as DNA, the CDR3 is TGTGCCAGCTCACTCGGACAGGGGGACTATGGCTACACCTTC.

In nucleotides, the CDR3 is TGTGCCAGCAGCCCGGGACAGGGCGGCTACGAGCAGTACTTC. Residues: CASSPGQGGYEQYF. V is TRBV5-4 and J is TRBJ2-5; 9 nucleotides agree with TRBD1. The J call may be mistaken, given a closer DNA end match to TRBJ2-7. The CDR3 runs to 14 residues. Germline values: CDR1 SGHNT, CDR2 YYREEE (reference sequence).

The J gene is TRBJ2-7, the V gene TRBV25-1; a weak D match, TRBD2 (6 bases). The CDR3 consists of 15 residues. Germline V CDR1 and CDR2: MGHDK, SYGVNS. The V gene lost 4 bases and the J gene lost 1 base, with 14 bases spanning the gap. The CDR3 reads CASSAEGFPSYEQYF. CDR3 coding DNA: TGTGCCAGCAGTGCGGAGGGTTTTCCATCCTACGAGCAGTACTTC.